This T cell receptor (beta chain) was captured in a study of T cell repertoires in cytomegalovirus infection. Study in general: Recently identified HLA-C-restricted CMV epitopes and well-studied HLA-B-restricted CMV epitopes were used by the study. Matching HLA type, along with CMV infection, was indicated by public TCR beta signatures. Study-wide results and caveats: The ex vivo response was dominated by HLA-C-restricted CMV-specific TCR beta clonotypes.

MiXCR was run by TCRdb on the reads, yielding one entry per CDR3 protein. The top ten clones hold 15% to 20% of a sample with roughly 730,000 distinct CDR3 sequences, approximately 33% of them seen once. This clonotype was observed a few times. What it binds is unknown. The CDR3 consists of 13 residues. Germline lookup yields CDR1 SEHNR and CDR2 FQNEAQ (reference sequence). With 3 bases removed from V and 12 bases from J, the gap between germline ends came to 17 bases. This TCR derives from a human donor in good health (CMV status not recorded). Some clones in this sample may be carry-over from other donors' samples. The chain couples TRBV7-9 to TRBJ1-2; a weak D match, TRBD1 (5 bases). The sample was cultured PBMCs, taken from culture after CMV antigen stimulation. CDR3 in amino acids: CASSFEGQGDNTF. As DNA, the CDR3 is TGTGCCAGCAGCTTTGAGGGGCAGGGCGATAACACCTTC.